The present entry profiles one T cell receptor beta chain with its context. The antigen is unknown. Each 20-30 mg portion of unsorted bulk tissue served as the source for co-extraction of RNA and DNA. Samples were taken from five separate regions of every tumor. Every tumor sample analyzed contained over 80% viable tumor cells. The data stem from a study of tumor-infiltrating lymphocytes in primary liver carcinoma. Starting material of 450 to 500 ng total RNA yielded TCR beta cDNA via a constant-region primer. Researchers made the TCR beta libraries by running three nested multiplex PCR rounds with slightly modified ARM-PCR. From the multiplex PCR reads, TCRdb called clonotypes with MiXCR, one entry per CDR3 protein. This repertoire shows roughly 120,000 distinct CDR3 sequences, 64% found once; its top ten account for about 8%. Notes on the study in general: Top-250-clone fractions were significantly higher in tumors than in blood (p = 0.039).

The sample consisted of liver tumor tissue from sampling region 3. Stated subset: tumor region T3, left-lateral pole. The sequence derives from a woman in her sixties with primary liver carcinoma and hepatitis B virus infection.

CDR3 coding DNA: TGTGCCAGCAGTTTGGTCGGGCCGAATTCACCCCTCCACTTT. Translation gives CASSLVGPNSPLHF. This rearrangement joins TRBV28 to TRBJ1-6; D is unresolved. This CDR3 is built from 14 residues. The V gene's germline CDR1 is MDHEN and CDR2 SYDVKM. The V and J ends lost 3 bases and 7 bases respectively, with 10 bases between them.